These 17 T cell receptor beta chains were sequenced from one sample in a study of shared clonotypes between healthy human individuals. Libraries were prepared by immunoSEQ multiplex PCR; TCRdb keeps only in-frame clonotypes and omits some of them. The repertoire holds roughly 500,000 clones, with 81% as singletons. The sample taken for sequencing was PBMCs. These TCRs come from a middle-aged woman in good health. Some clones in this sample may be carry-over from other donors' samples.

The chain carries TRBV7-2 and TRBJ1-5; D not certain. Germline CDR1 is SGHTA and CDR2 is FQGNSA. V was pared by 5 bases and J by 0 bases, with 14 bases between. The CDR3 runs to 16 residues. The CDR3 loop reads CASSPRTGYSNQPQHF. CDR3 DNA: TGTGCCAGCAGCCCGAGGACCGGCTATAGCAATCAGCCCCAGCATTTT.

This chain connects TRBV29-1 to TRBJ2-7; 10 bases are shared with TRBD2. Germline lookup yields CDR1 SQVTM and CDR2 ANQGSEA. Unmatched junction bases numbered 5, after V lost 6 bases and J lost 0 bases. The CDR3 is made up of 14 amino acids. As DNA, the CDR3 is TGCAGCGTCTCTAGCGGGAGCCTCTCCTACGAGCAGTACTTC. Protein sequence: CSVSSGSLSYEQYF.

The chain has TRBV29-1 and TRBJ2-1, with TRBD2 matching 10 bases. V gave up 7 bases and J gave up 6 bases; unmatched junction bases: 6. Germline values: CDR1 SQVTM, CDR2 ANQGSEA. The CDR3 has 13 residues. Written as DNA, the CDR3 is TGCAGCGGGGGGGGACTAGCGAGCAATGAGCAGTTCTTC. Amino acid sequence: CSGGGLASNEQFF.

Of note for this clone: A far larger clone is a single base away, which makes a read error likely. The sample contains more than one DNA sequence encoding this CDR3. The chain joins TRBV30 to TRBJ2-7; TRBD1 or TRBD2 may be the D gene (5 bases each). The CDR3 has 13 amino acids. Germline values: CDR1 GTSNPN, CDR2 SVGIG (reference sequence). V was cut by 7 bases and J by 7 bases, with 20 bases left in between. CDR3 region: CASPGPSIYEQYF. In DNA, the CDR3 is TGTGCCTCGCCGGGACCGTCCATCTATGAGCAGTACTTC.

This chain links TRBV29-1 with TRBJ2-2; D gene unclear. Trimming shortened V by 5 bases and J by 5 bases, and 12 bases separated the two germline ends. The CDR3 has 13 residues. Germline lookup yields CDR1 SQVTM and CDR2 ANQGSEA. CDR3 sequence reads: CSVSAAATGELFF. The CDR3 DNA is TGCAGCGTTTCGGCAGCTGCTACCGGGGAGCTGTTTTTT.

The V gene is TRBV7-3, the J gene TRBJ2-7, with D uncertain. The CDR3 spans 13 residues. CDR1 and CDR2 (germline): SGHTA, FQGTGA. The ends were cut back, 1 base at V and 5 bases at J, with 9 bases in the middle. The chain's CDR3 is CASSLSVGDEQYF. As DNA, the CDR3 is TGTGCCAGCAGCTTAAGCGTTGGGGACGAGCAGTACTTC. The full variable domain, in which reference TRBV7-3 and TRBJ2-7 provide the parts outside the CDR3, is GAGVSQTPSNKVTEKGKYVELRCDPISGHTALYWYRQSLGQGPEFLIYFQGTGAADDSGLPNDRFFAVRPEGSVSTLKIQRTERGDSAVYLCASSLSVGDEQYFGPGTRLTVT.

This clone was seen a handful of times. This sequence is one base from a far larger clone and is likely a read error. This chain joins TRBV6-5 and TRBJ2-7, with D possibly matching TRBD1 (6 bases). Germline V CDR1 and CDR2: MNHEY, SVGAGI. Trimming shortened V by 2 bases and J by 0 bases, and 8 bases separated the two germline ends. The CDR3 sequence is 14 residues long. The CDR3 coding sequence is TGTGCCAGCAGTTACGGACAGTACTCCTACGAGCAGTACTTC. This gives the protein CASSYGQYSYEQYF.

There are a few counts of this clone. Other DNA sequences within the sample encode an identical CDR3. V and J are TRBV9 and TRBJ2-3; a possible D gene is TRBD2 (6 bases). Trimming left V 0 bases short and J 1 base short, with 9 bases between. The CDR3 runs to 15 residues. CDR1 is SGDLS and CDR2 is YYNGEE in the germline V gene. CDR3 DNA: TGTGCCAGCAGCGTAGCCGGGAGTGGCACAGATACGCAGTATTTT. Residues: CASSVAGSGTDTQYF. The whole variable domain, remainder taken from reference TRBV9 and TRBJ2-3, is DSGVTQTPKHLITATGQRVTLRCSPRSGDLSVYWYQQSLDQGLQFLIQYYNGEERAKGNILERFSAQQFPDLHSELNLSSLELGDSALYFCASSVAGSGTDTQYFGPGTRLTVL.

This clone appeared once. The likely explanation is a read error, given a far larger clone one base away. The CDR3: CASSLDPTSSYEQYF. CDR3 in DNA: TGTGCCAGCAGCTTAGACCCTACTAGTTCCTACGAGCAGTACTTC. The V call is TRBV7-8, the J call TRBJ2-5; a weak D match, TRBD2 (5 bases). The end of the DNA fits TRBJ2-7 better, so the J call may be wrong. The CDR3 loop spans 15 amino acids. Germline V gene data show CDR1 as SGHVS and CDR2 as FQNEAQ.

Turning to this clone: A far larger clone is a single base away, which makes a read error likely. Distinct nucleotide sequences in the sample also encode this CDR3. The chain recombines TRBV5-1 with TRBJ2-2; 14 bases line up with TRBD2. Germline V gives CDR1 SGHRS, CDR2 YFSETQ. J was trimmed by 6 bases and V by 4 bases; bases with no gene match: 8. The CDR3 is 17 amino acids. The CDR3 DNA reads TGCGCCAGCAGCCCCGGGACTAGCGGGAGCCTTGCCGGGGAGCTGTTTTTT. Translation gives CASSPGTSGSLAGELFF.

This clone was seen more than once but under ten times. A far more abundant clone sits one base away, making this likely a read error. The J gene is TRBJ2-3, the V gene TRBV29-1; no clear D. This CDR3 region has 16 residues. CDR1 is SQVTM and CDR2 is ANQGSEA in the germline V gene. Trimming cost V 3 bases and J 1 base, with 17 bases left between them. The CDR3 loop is CSVDSLNRGGTDTQYF. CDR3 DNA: TGCAGCGTTGACTCCCTAAATCGAGGAGGCACAGATACGCAGTATTTT.

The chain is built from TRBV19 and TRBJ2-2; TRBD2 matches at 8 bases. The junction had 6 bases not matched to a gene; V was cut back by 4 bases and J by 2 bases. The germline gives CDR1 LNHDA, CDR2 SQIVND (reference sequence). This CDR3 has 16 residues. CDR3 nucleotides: TGTGCCAGTAGTAGAGTAGCGGGACTAAACACCGGGGAGCTGTTTTTT. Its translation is CASSRVAGLNTGELFF.

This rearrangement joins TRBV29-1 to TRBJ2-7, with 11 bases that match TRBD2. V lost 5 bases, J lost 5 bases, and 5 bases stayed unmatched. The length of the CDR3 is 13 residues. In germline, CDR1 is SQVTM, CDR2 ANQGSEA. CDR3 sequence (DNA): TGCAGCGTTAGACTAGCGGGATTCCACGAGCAGTACTTC. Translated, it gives CSVRLAGFHEQYF.

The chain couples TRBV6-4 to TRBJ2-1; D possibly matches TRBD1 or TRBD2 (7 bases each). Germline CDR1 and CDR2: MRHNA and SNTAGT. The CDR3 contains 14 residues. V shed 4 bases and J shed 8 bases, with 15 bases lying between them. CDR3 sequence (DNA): TGTGCCAGCAGTGCCCGACAGGGAGGGGATGAGCAGTTCTTC. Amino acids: CASSARQGGDEQFF.

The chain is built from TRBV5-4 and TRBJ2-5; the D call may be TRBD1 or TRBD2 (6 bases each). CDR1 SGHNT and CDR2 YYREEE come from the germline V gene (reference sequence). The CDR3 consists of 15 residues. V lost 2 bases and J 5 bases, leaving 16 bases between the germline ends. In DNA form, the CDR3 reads TGTGCCAGCAGCTTACCGGGGGCGCGGCCCGAGACCCAGTACTTC. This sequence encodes CASSLPGARPETQYF. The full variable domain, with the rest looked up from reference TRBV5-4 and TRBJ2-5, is ETGVTQSPTHLIKTRGQQVTLRCSSQSGHNTVSWYQQALGQGPQFIFQYYREEENGRGNFPPRFSGLQFPNYSSELNVNALELDDSALYLCASSLPGARPETQYFGPGTRLLVL.

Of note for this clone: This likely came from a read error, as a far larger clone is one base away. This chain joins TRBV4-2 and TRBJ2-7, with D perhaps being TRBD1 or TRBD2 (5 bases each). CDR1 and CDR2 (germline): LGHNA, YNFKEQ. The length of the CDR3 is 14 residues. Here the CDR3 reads CAGSQSGPRDEQYF. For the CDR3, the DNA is TGTGCCGGCAGCCAGTCGGGGCCTCGGGACGAGCAGTACTTC.

DNA of the CDR3: TGTGCCAGCAGCTTGGGCAACAGGGTGACGGGCTACACCTTC. Its translation: CASSLGNRVTGYTF. V and J are TRBV7-2 and TRBJ1-2; D might be TRBD1 (6 bases). CDR1 is SGHTA and CDR2 is FQGNSA in the germline V gene. V dropped 3 bases and J dropped 8 bases, with 16 bases sitting between them. The CDR3 has 14 residues.